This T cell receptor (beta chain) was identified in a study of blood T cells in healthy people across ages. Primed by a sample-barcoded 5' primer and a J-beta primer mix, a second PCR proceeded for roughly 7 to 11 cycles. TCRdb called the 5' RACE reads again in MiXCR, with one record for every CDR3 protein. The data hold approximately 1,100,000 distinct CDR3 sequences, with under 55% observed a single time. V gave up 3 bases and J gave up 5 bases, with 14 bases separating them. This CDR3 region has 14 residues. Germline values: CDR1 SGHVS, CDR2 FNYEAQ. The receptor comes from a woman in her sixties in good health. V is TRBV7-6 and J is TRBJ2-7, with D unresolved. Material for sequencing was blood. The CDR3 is CASSLGSIANEQYF. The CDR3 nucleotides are TGTGCCAGCAGCTTGGGCAGCATCGCAAACGAGCAGTACTTC.